Shown below are 23 T cell receptor beta chains from a single sample sequenced in a study of T-cell reconstitution after alpha-beta-depleted transplantation in children. Preparing the TCRbeta library involved the use of unique molecular identifiers. A single record per CDR3 protein comes from TCRdb applying MiXCR to the PCR reads. The table includes about 980,000 distinct CDR3 sequences, about 30% detected once. This material consisted of PBMCs, mostly from graft donor cells, taken 360 days after TCRalphabeta/CD19-depleted stem cell transplant. Receptors were obtained from a boy in the first two years of life who had a stem cell transplant for SCID, so the T cells may come from the graft donor.

The chain carries TRBV12-3 or TRBV12-4 and TRBJ1-3; D not resolved. CDR3 length equals 16 residues. V was clipped by 3 bases and J by 0 bases, with 12 bases between them. Here the CDR3 reads CASSFLPGNSGNTIYF. The DNA for the CDR3 is TGTGCCAGCAGTTTTCTTCCGGGTAACTCTGGAAACACCATATATTTT.

In this sample, this clonotype turned up many times. The gene calls are TRBV11-2 and TRBJ2-5; D is perhaps TRBD2 (7 bases). CDR1 is SGHAT, CDR2 FQNNGV, per germline. Between the trimmed V and J ends, which lost 0 bases and 1 base, there was a span of 12 bases. The CDR3 has 16 residues. The CDR3 here is CASSLDLGGAQETQYF. CDR3 DNA sequence: TGTGCCAGCAGCTTAGACTTGGGGGGGGCCCAAGAGACCCAGTACTTC. Complete variable domain (other parts from reference TRBV11-2 and TRBJ2-5): EAGVAQSPRYKIIEKRQSVAFWCNPISGHATLYWYQQILGQGPKLLIQFQNNGVVDDSQLPKDRFSAERLKGVDSTLKIQPAKLEDSAVYLCASSLDLGGAQETQYFGPGTRLLVL.

This clonotype showed up just a few times. This chain joins TRBV13 and TRBJ2-3; D gene ambiguous. V lost 4 bases and J 3 bases, leaving 17 bases between the germline ends. The CDR3 covers 16 residues. The V gene's germline CDR1 is PRHDT and CDR2 FYEKMQ (reference sequence). As DNA, the CDR3 is TGTGCCAGCAGCTCCCCGATGGGCCGAGAGACAGATACGCAGTATTTT. Its protein product is CASSSPMGRETDTQYF.

This clonotype was counted between two and nine times. The gene calls are TRBV4-3 and TRBJ2-7, with D perhaps matching TRBD1 (5 bases). Trimming shortened V by 2 bases and J by 2 bases, and 16 bases separated the two germline ends. Germline CDR1 reads LGHNA; CDR2 reads YSLEER. CDR3 length equals 16 residues. CDR3 loop: CASSQTTRGLAYEQYF. CDR3 coding DNA: TGCGCCAGCAGCCAAACGACAAGGGGATTAGCCTACGAGCAGTACTTC.

V gene TRBV5-1 combines with J gene TRBJ2-1; no definite D call. Germline V lookup: CDR1 SGHRS, CDR2 YFSETQ. The germline V and J ends were trimmed by 0 bases and 13 bases, with 14 bases remaining between them. The CDR3 consists of 13 residues. CDR3 sequence: CASSLEESGSQFF. The CDR3 DNA reads TGCGCCAGCAGCTTGGAAGAATCCGGGTCTCAGTTCTTC.

The chain employs TRBV5-5 and TRBJ1-1; D is perhaps TRBD1 (5 bases). Germline-derived CDR1 and CDR2 are SGHKS and YYEKEE (reference sequence). This CDR3 spans 13 amino acids. V was trimmed by 4 bases and J by 6 bases, leaving 13 bases between them. The CDR3 DNA reads TGTGCCAGCAGCGTGAGAGGGGCGTCTGAAGCTTTCTTT. This gives the protein CASSVRGASEAFF.

The chain carries TRBV27 and TRBJ2-3, with 7 bases identical to TRBD2. The CDR3 covers 14 residues. Per the germline V gene, CDR1 is MNHEY and CDR2 is SMNVEV (reference sequence). V trimming: 6 bases; J trimming: 3 bases; junction bases outside the gene matches: 6. The CDR3 DNA is TGTGCCAGCAGGGGGCTAGCGGCTACAGATACGCAGTATTTT. Amino acid sequence: CASRGLAATDTQYF.

The table lists this clonotype with many counts. The CDR3 DNA sequence: TGTGCCAGCAGTTTAACGGGGGCGTTAAAGCAGTTCTTC. This translates into CASSLTGALKQFF. The V and J genes are TRBV28 and TRBJ2-1, with D perhaps TRBD1 or TRBD2 (6 bases each). Germline values: CDR1 MDHEN, CDR2 SYDVKM. Between the trimmed V and J ends, which lost 2 bases and 11 bases, there was a span of 13 bases. CDR3 length: 13 residues.

The table lists this clonotype with a few counts. The chain uses TRBV5-6 and TRBJ1-5; D is possibly TRBD1 (5 bases). Germline CDR1 is SGHDT and CDR2 is YYEEEE. CDR3 size: 16 residues. Between the trimmed V and J ends, which lost 2 bases and 2 bases, there was a span of 14 bases. CDR3 bases: TGTGCCAGCAGCTTACAGGAGGCCTGGGGCAATCAGCCCCAGCATTTT. Amino acid sequence: CASSLQEAWGNQPQHF.

This chain uses TRBV19 with TRBJ2-3; no reliable D call. The CDR3 contains 15 residues. The germline V and J ends were trimmed by 3 bases and 0 bases, with 10 bases remaining between them. CDR1 is LNHDA, CDR2 SQIVND, per germline (reference sequence). CDR3 sequence reads: CASSIRQASTDTQYF. The CDR3 DNA is TGTGCCAGTAGTATCCGCCAGGCTAGCACAGATACGCAGTATTTT.

This clonotype showed up just a few times. The V gene is TRBV29-1, the J gene TRBJ2-7, with D uncertain. Germline CDR1 and CDR2: SQVTM and ANQGSEA. V lost 4 bases, J lost 4 bases, and 38 bases lay in between. This CDR3 has 21 amino acids. CDR3 in amino acids: CSVAVRGGPGWRPRLPYEQYF. In DNA, the CDR3 is TGCAGCGTTGCGGTCCGTGGCGGCCCCGGGTGGAGACCCCGACTCCCATACGAGCAGTACTTC.

This chain uses TRBV7-9 with TRBJ1-5; D gene unclear. V was clipped by 2 bases and J by 4 bases, with 12 bases between them. Germline values: CDR1 SEHNR, CDR2 FQNEAQ (reference sequence). This CDR3 region has 15 residues. CDR3 DNA sequence: TGTGCCAGCAGCTTAAATAACCTACCGAATCAGCCCCAGCATTTT. Its protein is CASSLNNLPNQPQHF.

The chain joins TRBV7-6 to TRBJ1-3, with 10 bases aligning to TRBD1. The V and J ends lost 5 bases and 6 bases, in that order; junction bases with no gene match: 4. CDR1 and CDR2 (germline): SGHVS, FNYEAQ. The CDR3 sequence is 14 residues long. Here the CDR3 reads CASSPTGGLNTIYF. CDR3 nucleotides: TGTGCCAGCAGCCCGACAGGGGGCTTAAACACCATATATTTT.

The gene calls are TRBV5-1 and TRBJ2-1, with a weak D call TRBD2 (5 bases). Trimming took off 2 bases at V and 0 bases at J, with 12 bases between the two ends. The CDR3 is made up of 16 amino acids. Germline V gene sequence: CDR1 SGHRS, CDR2 YFSETQ. CDR3 sequence (DNA): TGCGCCAGCAGCTTAGCGGCGACGGCCTCCTACAATGAGCAGTTCTTC. This sequence encodes CASSLAATASYNEQFF.

A few counts support this clonotype. The V gene is TRBV12-3 or TRBV12-4, the J gene TRBJ2-2; a weak D match, TRBD2 (5 bases). CDR3 length: 15 amino acids. The V end was cut by 7 bases, the J end by 1 base, with 13 bases between. The CDR3 DNA sequence: TGTGCCAGCACCCCGGACTCGCTGAACACCGGGGAGCTGTTTTTT. It translates to CASTPDSLNTGELFF.

The V call is TRBV7-2, the J call TRBJ1-2; 12 nucleotides match TRBD1. V lost 1 base and J lost 7; bases outside the gene matches: 7. The germline CDR1 and CDR2 sequences are SGHTA and FQGNSA. CDR3 size: 16 residues. CDR3 residues: CASSLVWDRGRVGYTF. CDR3 nucleotide sequence: TGTGCCAGCAGCTTAGTTTGGGACAGGGGGCGAGTTGGCTACACCTTC.

V and J are TRBV20-1 and TRBJ2-5; D is tentatively TRBD1 or TRBD2 (6 bases each). CDR3 length: 13 amino acids. The germline V gene has CDR1 DFQATT and CDR2 SNEGSKA (reference sequence). V gave up 3 bases and J gave up 5 bases, with 13 bases separating them. CDR3 region: CSASLGGWETQYF. Written as DNA, the CDR3 is TGCAGTGCTAGTCTGGGGGGCTGGGAGACCCAGTACTTC.

This sequence joins TRBV4-1 and TRBJ1-1, with a tentative D call TRBD1 (5 bases). CDR3 length equals 16 residues. Germline V lookup: CDR1 MGHRA, CDR2 YSYEKL. Between the trimmed V and J ends, which lost 4 bases and 1 base, there was a span of 16 bases. The CDR3 DNA sequence: TGCGCCAGCAGCCGAGACAGTCAGATCCCGAACACTGAAGCTTTCTTT. Its protein product is CASSRDSQIPNTEAFF.

The chain couples TRBV29-1 to TRBJ2-2; a possible D gene is TRBD1 (6 bases). Germline lookup yields CDR1 SQVTM and CDR2 ANQGSEA. V was trimmed by 4 bases and J by 3 bases, leaving 21 bases between them. The CDR3 totals 17 residues. CDR3 in amino acids: CSVAFRWGPLDTGELFF. CDR3 DNA: TGCAGCGTTGCGTTTAGGTGGGGGCCCTTAGACACCGGGGAGCTGTTTTTT.

The J gene is TRBJ2-7, the V gene TRBV11-3, with 10 bases matching TRBD1. V lost 4 bases to trimming and J lost 5 bases; unmatched junction nucleotides: 5. The germline V gene has CDR1 SGHNT and CDR2 YENEEA. This CDR3 contains 14 residues. In nucleotides, the CDR3 is TGTGCCAGCAGCTCCGGGACAGGGGTCGACGAGCAGTACTTC. Amino acid sequence: CASSSGTGVDEQYF.

The chain employs TRBV2 and TRBJ2-7; D is unclear. The ends were cut back, 2 bases at V and 7 bases at J, with 12 bases in the middle. Per the germline V gene, CDR1 is SNHLY and CDR2 is FYNNEI. The length of the CDR3 is 13 residues. The CDR3 coding sequence is TGTGCCAGCAGTGAACCCGCTAGGTGGGAGCAGTACTTC. Amino acid sequence: CASSEPARWEQYF.

This clonotype was seen only a few times. The J gene is TRBJ2-1, the V gene TRBV6-1; D tentatively reads TRBD1 or TRBD2 (6 bases each). The CDR3 is 14 residues long. Between the trimmed V and J ends, which lost 8 bases and 6 bases, there was a span of 17 bases. CDR1 and CDR2 (germline): MNHNS, SASEGT. The CDR3 loop is CASSKGGRGNEQFF. The CDR3 DNA sequence: TGTGCCAGCTCGAAGGGGGGCCGGGGCAATGAGCAGTTCTTC.

J is TRBJ2-7 and V is TRBV10-3, with D maybe TRBD2 (7 bases). V lost 9 bases, J lost 5 bases, and 17 bases lay in between. Germline lookup yields CDR1 ENHRY and CDR2 SYGVKD. The CDR3 extends over 13 amino acids. The CDR3 DNA reads as TGTGCCATAAGGAGGGGGGGTAAGGACGAGCAGTACTTC. Translation gives CAIRRGGKDEQYF.